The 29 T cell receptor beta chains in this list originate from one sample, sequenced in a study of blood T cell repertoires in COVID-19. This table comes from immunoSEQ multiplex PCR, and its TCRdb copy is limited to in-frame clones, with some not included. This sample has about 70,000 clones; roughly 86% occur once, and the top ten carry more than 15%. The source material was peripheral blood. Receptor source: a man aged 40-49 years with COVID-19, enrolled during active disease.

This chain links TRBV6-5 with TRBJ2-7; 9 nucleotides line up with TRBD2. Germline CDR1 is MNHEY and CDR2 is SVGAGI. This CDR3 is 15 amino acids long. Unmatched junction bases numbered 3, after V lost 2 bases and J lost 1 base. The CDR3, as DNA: TGTGCCAGCAGTTACCGCGGGGGGGGATCCTACGAGCAGTACTTC. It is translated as CASSYRGGGSYEQYF.

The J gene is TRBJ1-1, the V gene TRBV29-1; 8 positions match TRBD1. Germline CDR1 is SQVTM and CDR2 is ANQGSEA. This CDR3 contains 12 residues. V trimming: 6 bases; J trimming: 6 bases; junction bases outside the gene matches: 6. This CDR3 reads CSVDRQGPEAFF. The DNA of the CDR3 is TGCAGCGTGGACCGACAGGGGCCTGAAGCTTTCTTT.

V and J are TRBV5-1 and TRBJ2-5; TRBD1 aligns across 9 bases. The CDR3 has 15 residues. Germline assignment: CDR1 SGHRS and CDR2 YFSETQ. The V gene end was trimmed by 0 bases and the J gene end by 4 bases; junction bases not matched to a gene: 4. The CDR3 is CASSLAGQGSETQYF. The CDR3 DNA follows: TGCGCCAGCAGCTTGGCCGGACAGGGGTCAGAGACCCAGTACTTC.

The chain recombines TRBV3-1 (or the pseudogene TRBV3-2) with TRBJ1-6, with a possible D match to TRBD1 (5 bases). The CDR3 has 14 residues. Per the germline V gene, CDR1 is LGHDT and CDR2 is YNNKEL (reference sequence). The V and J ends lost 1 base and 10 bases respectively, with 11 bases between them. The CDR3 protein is CASSQGGGSSPLHF. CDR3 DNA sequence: TGTGCCAGCAGCCAAGGCGGGGGATCCTCACCCCTCCACTTT.

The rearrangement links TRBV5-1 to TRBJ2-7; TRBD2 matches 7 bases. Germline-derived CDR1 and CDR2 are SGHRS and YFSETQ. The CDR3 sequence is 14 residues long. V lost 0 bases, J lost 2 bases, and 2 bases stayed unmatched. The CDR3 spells CASSLDRGAYEQYF. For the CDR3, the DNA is TGCGCCAGCAGCTTGGACCGGGGGGCCTACGAGCAGTACTTC.

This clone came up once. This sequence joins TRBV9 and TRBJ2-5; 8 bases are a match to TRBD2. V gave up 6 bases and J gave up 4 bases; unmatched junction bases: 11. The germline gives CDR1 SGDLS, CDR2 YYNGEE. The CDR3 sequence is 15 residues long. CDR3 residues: CASTQRGHPVETQYF. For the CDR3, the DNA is TGTGCCAGCACCCAGCGGGGGCACCCAGTAGAGACCCAGTACTTC.

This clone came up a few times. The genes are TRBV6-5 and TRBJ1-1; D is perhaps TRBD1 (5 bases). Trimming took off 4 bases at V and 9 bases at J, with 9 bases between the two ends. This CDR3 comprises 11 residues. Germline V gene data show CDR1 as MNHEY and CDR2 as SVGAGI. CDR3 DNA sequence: TGTGCCAGCAGTTCCCAGGGCAAAGCTTTCTTT. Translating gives CASSSQGKAFF.

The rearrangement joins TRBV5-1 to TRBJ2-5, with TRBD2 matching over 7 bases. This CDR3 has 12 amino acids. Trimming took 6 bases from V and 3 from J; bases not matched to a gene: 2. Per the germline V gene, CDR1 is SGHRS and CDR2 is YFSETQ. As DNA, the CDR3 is TGCGCCAGCAAGCGGGAAGAAGAGACCCAGTACTTC. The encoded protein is CASKREEETQYF.

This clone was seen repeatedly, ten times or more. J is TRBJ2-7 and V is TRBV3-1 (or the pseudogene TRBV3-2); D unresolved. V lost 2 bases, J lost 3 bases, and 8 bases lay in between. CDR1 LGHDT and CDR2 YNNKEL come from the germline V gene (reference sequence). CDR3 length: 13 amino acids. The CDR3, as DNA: TGTGCCAGCAGCCAATATTCGGGCTACGAGCAGTACTTC. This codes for CASSQYSGYEQYF.

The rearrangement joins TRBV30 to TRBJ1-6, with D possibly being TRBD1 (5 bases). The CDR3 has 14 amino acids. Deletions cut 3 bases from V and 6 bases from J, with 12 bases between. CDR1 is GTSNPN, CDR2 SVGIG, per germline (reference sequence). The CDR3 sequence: CAWSPPDTNSPLHF. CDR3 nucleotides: TGTGCCTGGAGCCCCCCGGACACTAATTCACCCCTCCACTTT. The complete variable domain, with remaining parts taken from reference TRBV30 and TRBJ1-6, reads SQTIHQWPATLVQPVGSPLSLECTVEGTSNPNLYWYRQAAGRGLQLLFYSVGIGQISSEVPQNLSASRPQDRQFILSSKKLLLSDSGFYLCAWSPPDTNSPLHFGNGTRLTVT.

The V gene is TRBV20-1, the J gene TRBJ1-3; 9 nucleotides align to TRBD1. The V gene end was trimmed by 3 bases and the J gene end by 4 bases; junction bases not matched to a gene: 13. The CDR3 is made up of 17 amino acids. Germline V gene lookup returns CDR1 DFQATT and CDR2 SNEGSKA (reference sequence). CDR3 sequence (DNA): TGCAGTGCTAGTAGGACAGGGGCCTCCATTGCCGGAAACACCATATATTTT. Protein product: CSASRTGASIAGNTIYF.

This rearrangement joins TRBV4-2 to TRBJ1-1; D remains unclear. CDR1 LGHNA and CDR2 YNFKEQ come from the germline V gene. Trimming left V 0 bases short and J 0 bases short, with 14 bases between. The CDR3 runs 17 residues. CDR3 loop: CASSQDIAVVMNTEAFF. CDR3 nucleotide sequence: TGTGCCAGCAGCCAAGATATCGCGGTAGTAATGAACACTGAAGCTTTCTTT.

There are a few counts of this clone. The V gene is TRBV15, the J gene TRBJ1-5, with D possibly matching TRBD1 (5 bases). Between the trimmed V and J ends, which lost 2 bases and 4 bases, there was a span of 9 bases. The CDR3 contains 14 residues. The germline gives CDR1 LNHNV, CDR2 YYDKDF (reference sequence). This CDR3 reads CATSRSRDNQPQHF. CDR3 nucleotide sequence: TGTGCCACCAGCAGAAGCAGGGATAATCAGCCCCAGCATTTT.

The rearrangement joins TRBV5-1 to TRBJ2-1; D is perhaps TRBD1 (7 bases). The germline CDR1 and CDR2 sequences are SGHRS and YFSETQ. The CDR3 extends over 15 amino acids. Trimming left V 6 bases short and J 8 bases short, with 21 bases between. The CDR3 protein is CASTVAGQWAHEQFF. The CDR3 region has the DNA TGCGCCAGCACGGTCGCGGGACAGTGGGCACATGAGCAGTTCTTC.

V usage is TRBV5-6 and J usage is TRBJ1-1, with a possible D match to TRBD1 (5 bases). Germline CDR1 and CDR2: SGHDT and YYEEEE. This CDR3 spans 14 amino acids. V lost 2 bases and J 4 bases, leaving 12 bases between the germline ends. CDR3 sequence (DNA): TGTGCCAGCAGCTTTCACAGGACGGGCACTGAAGCTTTCTTT. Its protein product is CASSFHRTGTEAFF.

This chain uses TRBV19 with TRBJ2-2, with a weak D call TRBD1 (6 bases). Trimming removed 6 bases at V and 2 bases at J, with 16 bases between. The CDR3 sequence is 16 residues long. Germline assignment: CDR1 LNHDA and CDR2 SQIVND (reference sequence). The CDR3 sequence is CASSHVGQANTGELFF. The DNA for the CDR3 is TGTGCCAGTAGCCACGTGGGACAAGCAAACACCGGGGAGCTGTTTTTT.

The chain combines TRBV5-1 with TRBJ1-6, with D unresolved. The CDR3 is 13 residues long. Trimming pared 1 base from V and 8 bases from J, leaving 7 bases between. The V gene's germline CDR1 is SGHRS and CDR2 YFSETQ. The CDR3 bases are TGCGCCAGCAGCTTGAGCGAGGATTCACCCCTCCACTTT. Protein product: CASSLSEDSPLHF.

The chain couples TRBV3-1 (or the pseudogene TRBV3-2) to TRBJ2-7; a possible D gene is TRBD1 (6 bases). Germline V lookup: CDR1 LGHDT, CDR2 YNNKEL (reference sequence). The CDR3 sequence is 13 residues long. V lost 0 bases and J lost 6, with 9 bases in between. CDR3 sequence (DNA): TGTGCCAGCAGCCAAGAGGGGGCGAGCGAGCAGTACTTC. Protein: CASSQEGASEQYF.

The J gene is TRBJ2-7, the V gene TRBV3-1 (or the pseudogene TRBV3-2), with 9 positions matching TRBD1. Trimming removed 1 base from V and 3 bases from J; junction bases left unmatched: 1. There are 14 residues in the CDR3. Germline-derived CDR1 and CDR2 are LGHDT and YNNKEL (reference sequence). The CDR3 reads CASSQGDRDYEQYF. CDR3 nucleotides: TGTGCCAGCAGCCAAGGGGACAGGGACTACGAGCAGTACTTC.

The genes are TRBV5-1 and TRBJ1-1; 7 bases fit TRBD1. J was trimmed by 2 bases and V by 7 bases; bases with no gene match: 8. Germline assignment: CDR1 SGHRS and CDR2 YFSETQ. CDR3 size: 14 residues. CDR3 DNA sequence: TGCGCCAGCGGAACGGGACAGTTAAACACTGAAGCTTTCTTT. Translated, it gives CASGTGQLNTEAFF.

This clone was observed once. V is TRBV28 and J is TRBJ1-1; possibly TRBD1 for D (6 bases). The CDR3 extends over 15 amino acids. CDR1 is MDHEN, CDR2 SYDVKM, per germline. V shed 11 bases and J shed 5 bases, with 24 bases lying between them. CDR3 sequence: CAGAPRQRGMTEAFF. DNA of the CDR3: TGTGCCGGCGCCCCCCGGCAGAGGGGGATGACTGAAGCTTTCTTT.

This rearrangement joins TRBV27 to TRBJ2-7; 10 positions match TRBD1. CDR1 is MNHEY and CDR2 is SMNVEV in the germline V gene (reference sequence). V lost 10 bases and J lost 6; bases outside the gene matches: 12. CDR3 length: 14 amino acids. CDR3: CATCTGTGAGEQYF. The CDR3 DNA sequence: TGTGCCACCTGCACCGGGACAGGGGCCGGCGAGCAGTACTTC.

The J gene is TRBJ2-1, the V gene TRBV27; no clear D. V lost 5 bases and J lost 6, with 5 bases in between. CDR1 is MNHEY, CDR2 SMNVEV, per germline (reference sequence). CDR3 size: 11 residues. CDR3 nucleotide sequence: TGTGCCAGCAGTCGACTCAATGAGCAGTTCTTC. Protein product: CASSRLNEQFF.

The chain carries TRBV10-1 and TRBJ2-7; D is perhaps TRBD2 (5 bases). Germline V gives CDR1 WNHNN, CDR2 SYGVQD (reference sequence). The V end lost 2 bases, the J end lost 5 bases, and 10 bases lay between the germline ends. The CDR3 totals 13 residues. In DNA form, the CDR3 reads TGCGCCAGCAGTGAGACTAGAAGGGACGAGCAGTACTTC. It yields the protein CASSETRRDEQYF.

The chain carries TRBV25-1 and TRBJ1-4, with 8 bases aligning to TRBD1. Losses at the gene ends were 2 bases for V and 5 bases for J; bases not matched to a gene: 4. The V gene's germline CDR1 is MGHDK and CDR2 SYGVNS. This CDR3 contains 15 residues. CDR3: CASSERTGINEKLFF. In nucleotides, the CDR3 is TGTGCCAGCAGTGAACGGACAGGGATAAATGAAAAACTGTTTTTT.

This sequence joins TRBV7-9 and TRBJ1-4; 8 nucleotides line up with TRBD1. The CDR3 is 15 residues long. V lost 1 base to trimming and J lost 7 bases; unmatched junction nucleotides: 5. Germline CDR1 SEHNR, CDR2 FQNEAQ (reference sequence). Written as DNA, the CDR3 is TGTGCCAGCAGCTTAGGAGGGACAGGCTCTGAAAAACTGTTTTTT. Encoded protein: CASSLGGTGSEKLFF.

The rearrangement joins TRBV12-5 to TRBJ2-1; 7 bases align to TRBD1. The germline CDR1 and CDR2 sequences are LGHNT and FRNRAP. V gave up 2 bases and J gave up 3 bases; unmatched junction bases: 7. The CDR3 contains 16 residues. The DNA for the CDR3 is TGTGCTAGTGGTTTGCCCCGGGACAGAAGCTACAATGAGCAGTTCTTC. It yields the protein CASGLPRDRSYNEQFF.

The CDR3 is CASSYLGLADTDTQYF. CDR3 sequence (DNA): TGTGCCAGCAGTTACTTAGGACTAGCGGACACAGATACGCAGTATTTT. The V and J genes are TRBV6-5 and TRBJ2-3, with 10 bases that match TRBD2. V was pared by 1 base and J by 2 bases, with 3 bases of the junction left unmatched. This CDR3 comprises 16 residues. The germline V gene has CDR1 MNHEY and CDR2 SVGAGI.

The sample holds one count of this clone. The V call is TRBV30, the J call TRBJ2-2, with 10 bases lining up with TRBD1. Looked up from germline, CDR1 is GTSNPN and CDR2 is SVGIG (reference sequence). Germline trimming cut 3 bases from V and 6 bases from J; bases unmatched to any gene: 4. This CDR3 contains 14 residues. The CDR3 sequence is CAWSMDRGSGELFF. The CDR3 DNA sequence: TGTGCCTGGAGCATGGACAGGGGGTCCGGGGAGCTGTTTTTT.